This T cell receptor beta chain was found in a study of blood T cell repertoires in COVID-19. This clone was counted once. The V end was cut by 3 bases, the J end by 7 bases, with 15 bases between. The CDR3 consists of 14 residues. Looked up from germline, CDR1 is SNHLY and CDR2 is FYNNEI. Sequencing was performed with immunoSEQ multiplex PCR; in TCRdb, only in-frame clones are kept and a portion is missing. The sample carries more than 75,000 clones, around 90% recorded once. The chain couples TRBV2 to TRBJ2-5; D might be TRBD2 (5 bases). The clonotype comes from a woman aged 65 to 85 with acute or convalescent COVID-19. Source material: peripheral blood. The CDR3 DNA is TGTGCCAGCAGTGAGGACCCACCCGCGGGGACCCAGTACTTC. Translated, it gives CASSEDPPAGTQYF.